The present TCR beta chain was sequenced within a study of T cells in Graves' hyperthyroidism and ophthalmopathy. This clonotype was found many times. Trimming shortened V by 5 bases and J by 9 bases, and 14 bases separated the two germline ends. This CDR3 region has 14 residues. The germline gives CDR1 SGHVS, CDR2 FQNEAQ. RNA transcripts served as the template for amplifying TCR beta CDR3 regions. First-round RT-PCR with HTBI primers amplified the TCR CDR3 region. TCRdb analysed the multiplex PCR reads with MiXCR anew, one entry per CDR3 protein. The sample has 600,000 to 800,000 distinct CDR3 sequences; roughly 32% are singletons.

The rearrangement uses TRBV7-8 and TRBJ1-6, with no clear D. Sequences were obtained from blood. This receptor was identified in a woman in her thirties or forties with Graves' hyperthyroidism. This chain's CDR3 is CASSHGPAGSPLHF. The CDR3 region has the DNA TGTGCCAGCAGCCATGGGCCAGCCGGTTCACCCCTCCACTTT.